The rows below give T cell receptor beta chains drawn from one sample of a study of blood T cell repertoires in COVID-19. TCRdb's table, derived via immunoSEQ multiplex PCR, lists solely in-frame clones and lacks some. The sample records some 100,000 clones, 89% being singletons. The sequenced sample consisted of peripheral blood. The receptor set was obtained from a woman of 80 years or more with active COVID-19. The CDR3 runs from the conserved cysteine through the conserved F or W. D genes are given only for firm matches. A row's size may be missing; if present it is once, few, many or a size class.

d_call,clone_size,j_call,v_call,cdr3_nt,cdr3_aa
NA,NA,TRBJ2-1,TRBV5-4,TGTGCCAGCAGCTTAGGACATCGGTCGCACAATGAGCAGTTCTTC,CASSLGHRSHNEQFF
NA,NA,TRBJ2-7,TRBV10-3,TGTGCCACACTCGAGGGGGTAGGGGAGCAGTACTTC,CATLEGVGEQYF
TRBD1,NA,TRBJ1-2,TRBV6-6,TGTGCCAGCAGTACAGGGGGCTATGGCTACACCTTC,CASSTGGYGYTF
TRBD2,NA,TRBJ2-7,TRBV15,TGTGCCACCAGCAGTCTTGGCGGGGGCTCCTACGAGCAGTACTTC,CATSSLGGGSYEQYF
TRBD1,NA,TRBJ1-2,TRBV9,TGTGCCAGCAGCGCCCTAGGGGACAGAGACTATGGCTACACCTTC,CASSALGDRDYGYTF
NA,NA,TRBJ2-7,TRBV7-2,TGTGCCAGCAGCTACCGGACTTGGAGCTCCTACGAGCAGTACTTC,CASSYRTWSSYEQYF
NA,NA,TRBJ2-3,TRBV7-9,TGTGCCAGCAGTTCACTCGTAGGGGCAGAGGGCACAGATACGCAGTATTTT,CASSSLVGAEGTDTQYF
TRBD2,NA,TRBJ2-1,TRBV19,TGTGCCAGTAGTATAGATGGTACTAGCGTTAGTGAGCAGTTCTTC,CASSIDGTSVSEQFF
TRBD1,NA,TRBJ2-4,TRBV16,TGTGCCAGCAGCGGACAGGGGGCAACCAAAAACATTCAGTACTTC,CASSGQGATKNIQYF
NA,NA,TRBJ2-2,TRBV5-1,TGCGCCAGCAGCTTGGTAGTGGGGGGATCCGGGGAGCTGTTTTTT,CASSLVVGGSGELFF
NA,NA,TRBJ1-1,TRBV15,TGTGCCACCAGCAGAGATGGAGCCACTGAAGCTTTCTTT,CATSRDGATEAFF
NA,NA,TRBJ2-1,TRBV10-3,TGTGCCATCAGTGTAGAACAATTCGGGGAGCAGTTCTTC,CAISVEQFGEQFF
TRBD1,once,TRBJ2-7,TRBV28,TGTGCCAGCAGACGCCTGACAGGGCTCGGCGAGCAGTACTTC,CASRRLTGLGEQYF
NA,NA,TRBJ1-4,TRBV5-6,TGTGCCAGCAGCTTGATACAGAATAATGAAAAACTGTTTTTT,CASSLIQNNEKLFF
TRBD2,NA,TRBJ2-1,TRBV7-2,TGTGCCAGCACGCTAGTTCTAGCGGTGTACAATGAGCAGTTCTTC,CASTLVLAVYNEQFF
TRBD2,once,TRBJ2-2,TRBV7-2,TGTGCCAGCAGCCCACTACTAGCGGGCACCGGGGAGCTGTTTTTT,CASSPLLAGTGELFF
NA,once,TRBJ2-3,TRBV10-3,TGTGCCATAAAAGGGGGTAGCACAGATACGCAGTATTTT,CAIKGGSTDTQYF
NA,NA,TRBJ1-1,TRBV6-5,TGTGCCAGCAGTCTAGGGGGTGCGGACACTGAAGCTTTCTTT,CASSLGGADTEAFF
NA,NA,TRBJ1-1,TRBV6-5,TGTCCTAGCGCAGACACTGAAGCTTTCTTT,CPSADTEAFF
NA,NA,TRBJ2-7,TRBV19,TGTGCCAGTAGTATCCAGGGGACGGCCTACGAGCAGTACTTC,CASSIQGTAYEQYF
NA,NA,TRBJ2-7,TRBV24-1,TGTGCCACCAGTGTCCTAGGACAGATGAGGACCTACGAGCAGTACTTC,CATSVLGQMRTYEQYF
TRBD2,NA,TRBJ2-2,TRBV28,TGTGCCAGCAGCCCCATTGGGGGGGGTCGCGGGGAGCTGTTTTTT,CASSPIGGGRGELFF
TRBD1,NA,TRBJ1-1,TRBV7-9,TGTGCCAGCAGCTGGGACAGGGGGCTGGGCACTGAAGCTTTCTTT,CASSWDRGLGTEAFF
TRBD1,NA,TRBJ2-7,TRBV7-2,TGTGCCAGCAGCTCGCGGGACAGGGGGCAATACGAGCAGTACTTC,CASSSRDRGQYEQYF
TRBD2,NA,TRBJ2-2,TRBV27,TGTGCCAGCAGTTTTCGGCGGGAGCACACCGGGGAGCTGTTTTTT,CASSFRREHTGELFF
NA,NA,TRBJ2-7,TRBV5-1,TGCGCCAGCAGCGTCACCGGCCTAGAGGCCGCCGAGCAGTACTTC,CASSVTGLEAAEQYF
NA,NA,TRBJ2-5,TRBV7-8,TGTGCCAGCAGCTTAGGTCCCCCGGGTCCTCAAGAGACCCAGTACTTC,CASSLGPPGPQETQYF
TRBD1,once,TRBJ2-5,TRBV18,TGTGCCAGCTCACCGACAGGGGGTATGTTGCGGAGCGAAGAGACCCAGTACTTC,CASSPTGGMLRSEETQYF
NA,few,TRBJ1-6,TRBV3-1/TRBV3-2,TGTGCCAGCAGCCAAGATAGGCAGGATAATTCACCCCTCCACTTT,CASSQDRQDNSPLHF
NA,NA,TRBJ1-2,TRBV7-2,TGTGCCAGCAGCCTAACCAGGGACTGGGGAAACTATGGCTACACCTTC,CASSLTRDWGNYGYTF
TRBD2,NA,TRBJ2-7,TRBV10-3,TGTGCCACTCTACGCGGCGGGAGCTCCTACGAGCAGTACTTC,CATLRGGSSYEQYF
TRBD2,NA,TRBJ2-2,TRBV11-3,TGTGCCAGCAGCCTCGGACTAGCGGTGGCAGGCGGGGAGCTGTTTTTT,CASSLGLAVAGGELFF
NA,once,TRBJ1-1,TRBV6-5,TGTGCCACCCTACGGACAGTGAACACTGAAGCTTTCTTT,CATLRTVNTEAFF
TRBD2,NA,TRBJ2-2,TRBV10-3,TGTGCCATGAGTAGCGGGAGGACGAACACCGGGGAGCTGTTTTTT,CAMSSGRTNTGELFF
TRBD1,NA,TRBJ1-6,TRBV5-6,TGTGCCAGCAGCACAGGGACAGCTCTCCCCGATAATTCACCCCTCCACTTT,CASSTGTALPDNSPLHF
TRBD1,NA,TRBJ2-1,TRBV12-3/TRBV12-4,TGTGCCAGCAGTACCGACAGGGCTCCTAGGCAGTTCTTC,CASSTDRAPRQFF
NA,NA,TRBJ2-1,TRBV7-8,TGTGCCAGCAGCTCTTATAGAGATTGGGCTGAGCAGTTCTTC,CASSSYRDWAEQFF
TRBD1,NA,TRBJ1-5,TRBV5-6,TGTGCCAGCAGCCGCAGGGGGGCTGTCAATCAGCCCCAGCATTTT,CASSRRGAVNQPQHF
TRBD2,NA,TRBJ2-7,TRBV19,TGTGCCAGTAGTATAGATCCTAGCGGGAGATCCGAGCAGTACTTC,CASSIDPSGRSEQYF
NA,NA,TRBJ1-1,TRBV29-1,TGCAGCGTATTCAGGGATTCAGGCACTGAAGCTTTCTTT,CSVFRDSGTEAFF
NA,NA,TRBJ1-2,TRBV7-2,TGTGCCAGCAGCTTAGACAGAGCTCCTAACTATGGCTACACCTTC,CASSLDRAPNYGYTF
TRBD2,NA,TRBJ2-7,TRBV6-5,TGTGCCAGCAGTTACTCGGGGACTAGCGGCTACGAGCAGTACTTC,CASSYSGTSGYEQYF
TRBD1,NA,TRBJ2-5,TRBV5-4,TGTGCCAGCAGCTTGGAGGGACAGGGGGAGACCCAGTACTTC,CASSLEGQGETQYF
NA,NA,TRBJ1-5,TRBV7-6,TGTGCCAGCAGCTTAGGCCCCGCACTACAGGGTTATAATCAGCCCCAGCATTTT,CASSLGPALQGYNQPQHF
TRBD1,NA,TRBJ1-1,TRBV20-1,TGCAGTGCTAGTCCCGACAGGGAGGAGAACACTGAAGCTTTCTTT,CSASPDREENTEAFF
TRBD1,NA,TRBJ2-5,TRBV5-1,TGCGCCAGCAGCTGGACAGGGGAAAAGGGGACCCAGTACTTC,CASSWTGEKGTQYF
NA,NA,TRBJ2-7,TRBV20-1,TGCAGTGCTAGTCAGGGTATCTACGAGCAGTACTTC,CSASQGIYEQYF
NA,NA,TRBJ1-5,TRBV6-6,TGTGCCAGCAGTTCCTGGGGAGGGGGAGGCAATCAGCCCCAGCATTTT,CASSSWGGGGNQPQHF
TRBD1,few,TRBJ1-6,TRBV3-1/TRBV3-2,TGTGCCAGCAGCCCGGGACAGGGGAATTCACCCCTCCACTTT,CASSPGQGNSPLHF
NA,NA,TRBJ2-7,TRBV5-4,TGTGCCAGCAGCTTGGCATCGGCGGGTGGGCTTTTGGGCGAGCAGTACTTC,CASSLASAGGLLGEQYF
TRBD1,NA,TRBJ1-6,TRBV28,TGTGCCAGCAGTGAAATGACAGGGGGGGTTAATAATTCACCCCTCCACTTT,CASSEMTGGVNNSPLHF
TRBD1,NA,TRBJ2-7,TRBV11-3,TGTGCCAGCAGCCGGGACAGCTACGAGCAGTACTTC,CASSRDSYEQYF
NA,NA,TRBJ2-3,TRBV7-9,TGTGCCAGCAGCGACTTCGGGGGACAGAACACAGATACGCAGTATTTT,CASSDFGGQNTDTQYF
NA,few,TRBJ1-4,TRBV19,TGTGCCAGTAGGAACAGGAGATCAACTAATGAAAAACTGTTTTTT,CASRNRRSTNEKLFF
TRBD2,NA,TRBJ2-7,TRBV10-1,TGCGCCAGCAGTCGGGGGGATCGGAACGAGCAGTACTTC,CASSRGDRNEQYF
NA,NA,TRBJ1-1,TRBV27,TGTGCCAGCAGTTCCTGGGGGACAACTGAAGCTTTCTTT,CASSSWGTTEAFF
TRBD1,NA,TRBJ1-2,TRBV6-5,TGTGCCAGCAGTCAGGACAGGGCGGGTGGCTACACCTTC,CASSQDRAGGYTF
NA,once,TRBJ1-2,TRBV29-1,TGCAGCGGACTGGCGGGGGGCGGCTATGGCTACACCTTC,CSGLAGGGYGYTF
NA,NA,TRBJ2-6,TRBV7-2,TGTGCCAGCAGCCCGAGGGTAGCTGGGGCCAACGTCCTGACTTTC,CASSPRVAGANVLTF